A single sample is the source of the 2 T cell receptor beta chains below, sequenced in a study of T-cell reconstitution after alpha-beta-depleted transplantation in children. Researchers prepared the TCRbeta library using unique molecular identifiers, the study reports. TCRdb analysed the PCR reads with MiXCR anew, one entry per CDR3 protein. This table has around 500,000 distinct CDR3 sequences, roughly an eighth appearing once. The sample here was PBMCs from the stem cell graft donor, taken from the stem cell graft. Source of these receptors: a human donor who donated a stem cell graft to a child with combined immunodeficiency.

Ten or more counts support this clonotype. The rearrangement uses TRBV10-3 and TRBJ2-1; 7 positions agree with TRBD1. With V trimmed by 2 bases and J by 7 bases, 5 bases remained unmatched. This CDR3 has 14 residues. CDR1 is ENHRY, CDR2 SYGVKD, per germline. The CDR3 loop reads CAISEGQEDNEQFF. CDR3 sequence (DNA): TGTGCCATCAGTGAGGGACAGGAAGATAATGAGCAGTTCTTC.

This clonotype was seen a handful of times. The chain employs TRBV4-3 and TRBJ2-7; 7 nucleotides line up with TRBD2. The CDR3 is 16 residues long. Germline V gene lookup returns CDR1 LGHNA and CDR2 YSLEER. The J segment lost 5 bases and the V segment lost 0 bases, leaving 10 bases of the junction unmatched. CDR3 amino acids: CASSQDGRGWSDEQYF. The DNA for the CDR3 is TGCGCCAGCAGCCAAGATGGGCGGGGGTGGTCGGACGAGCAGTACTTC.